The 20 T cell receptor beta chains below come from one sample, sequenced in a study of tumor-infiltrating lymphocytes in primary liver carcinoma. Starting material of about 450 ng total RNA yielded TCR beta cDNA via a constant-region primer. Employing slightly modified ARM-PCR, three nested multiplex PCR rounds were run, and these gave rise to the TCR beta libraries. It was with TRBV1-TRBV30 forward primers and a C-beta reverse primer that the first two PCR rounds were run, at roughly 10 cycles each. MiXCR, applied by TCRdb to the multiplex PCR reads, yields one record per CDR3 protein. The sample holds approximately 310,000 distinct CDR3 sequences; around three fifths are singletons and the top ten take roughly 9%. Unsorted whole blood yielded the blood RNA, and germline DNA was also extracted. The sequenced sample consisted of peripheral blood. Every receptor here comes from a man aged 40-50 years with primary liver carcinoma and hepatitis B virus infection.

Concerning this clonotype itself: Since no conserved phenylalanine or tryptophan closes the CDR3, a read error is the likely cause. The CDR3 sequence is CASSLGGQGNEGLFY. CDR3 DNA: TGCGCCAGCAGCTTGGGGGGGCAGGGGAATGAAGGACTGTTTTAT. V usage is TRBV5-1 and J usage is TRBJ1-4, with D possibly being TRBD1 (6 bases). V lost 0 bases, J lost 13 bases, and 19 bases lay in between. The CDR3 consists of 15 residues. Per germline, CDR1 SGHRS and CDR2 YFSETQ.

Comment on this clonotype: A much larger clone lies one base from this, so it may be a read error. The rearrangement joins TRBV14 to TRBJ2-1, with TRBD2 identical over 8 bases. The CDR3 consists of 15 residues. Germline loops: CDR1 SGHDN, CDR2 FVKESK. CDR3 amino acids: CASSQDRIVAGRLVF. The DNA of the CDR3 is TGTGCCAGCAGCCAAGATCGAATAGTAGCGGGACGTTTGGTCTTC.

To note about this clonotype: This may stem from a read error, because a much larger clone lies one nucleotide away. The chain couples TRBV6-5 to TRBJ2-7, with TRBD2 as a possible D gene (6 bases). Germline CDR1 and CDR2: MNHEY and SVGAGI. The CDR3 consists of 14 residues. The CDR3 DNA is TGTGCCAGCAAGTTGCGGGAATATTCCTACGAGCATTACTTC. Translated: CASKLREYSYEHYF.

About this clonotype itself: A junction end diverges from the germline sequence, so it may reflect a read error. This chain uses TRBV11-2 with TRBJ2-7, with D hard to call. This CDR3 has 16 amino acids. CDR1 is SGHAT and CDR2 is FQNNGV in the germline V gene. CDR3 loop: CASSLDWQARIYEQCF. The DNA for the CDR3 is TGTGCCAGCAGCTTAGATTGGCAGGCGAGGATATACGAGCAGTGCTTC. Combining the CDR3 with reference TRBV11-2 and TRBJ2-7 gives the whole variable domain EAGVAQSPRYKIIEKRQSVAFWCNPISGHATLYWYQQILGQGPKLLIQFQNNGVVDDSQLPKDRFSAERLKGVDSTLKIQPAKLEDSAVYLCASSLDWQARIYEQCFGPGTRLTVT.

As concerns this clonotype: In this CDR3 the conserved last residue, phenylalanine or tryptophan, is missing, so a read error is likely. The J gene is TRBJ2-7, the V gene TRBV11-2, with a possible D match to TRBD1 (6 bases). This CDR3 has 15 residues. Germline V gene sequence: CDR1 SGHAT, CDR2 FQNNGV. Trimming shortened V by 7 bases and J by 6 bases, and 22 bases separated the two germline ends. CDR3 sequence reads: CASTLDQGLPREQYL. DNA for the CDR3: TGTGCCAGCACCCTAGACCAGGGGCTCCCTCGCGAGCAGTACCTC.

This clonotype was observed at least ten times. The J gene is TRBJ2-7, the V gene TRBV6-2 or TRBV6-3, with 7 bases lining up with TRBD2. Per the germline V gene, CDR1 is MNHEY and CDR2 is SVGEGT. CDR3 size: 14 residues. The junction had 13 bases not matched to a gene; V was cut back by 7 bases and J by 7 bases. The CDR3 DNA reads as TGTGCCAGCATGGGGGAGGGAGCCTCCCCGGAGCAGTACTTC. This encodes CASMGEGASPEQYF.

In the case of this clonotype: A read error may produce the germline difference seen at one junction end. The rearrangement links TRBV11-1 to TRBJ2-7, with D possibly being TRBD1 (6 bases). The CDR3 totals 14 residues. The germline gives CDR1 SGHAT, CDR2 FQDESV (reference sequence). The CDR3 is CASSLDRTEEEQYF. The DNA of the CDR3 is TGTGCCAGTAGCTTAGACAGGACAGAAGAGGAGCAGTACTTC.

The genes are TRBV4-1 and TRBJ2-5; D tentatively fits TRBD1 or TRBD2 (6 bases each). The germline V gene has CDR1 MGHRA and CDR2 YSYEKL. CDR3 size: 17 residues. V lost 0 bases to trimming and J lost 7 bases, with 21 bases between them. The CDR3 nucleotides are TGCGCCAGCAGCCAAGATGGGCCCGGGGGCTTGGCTTCGACCCAGTACTTC. This encodes CASSQDGPGGLASTQYF.

This clonotype appeared many times. The DNA of the CDR3 is TGTGCCAGCAGTCTCCGATTGGGTTCTTACAATGAGCAGTTCTTC. Translation: CASSLRLGSYNEQFF. This sequence joins TRBV12-3 or TRBV12-4 and TRBJ2-1; D unclear. There are 15 residues in the CDR3. Deletions cut 5 bases from V and 4 bases from J, with 15 bases between.

In regard to this clonotype: The junction departs from the called germline gene at one end, perhaps through a read error. V gene TRBV10-3 combines with J gene TRBJ1-5; D gene ambiguous. This CDR3 spans 15 amino acids. Germline V CDR1 and CDR2: ENHRY, SYGVKD. CDR3 region: CVISLDAGLNQPQHF. The CDR3 DNA reads as TGTGTCATCAGCCTAGATGCAGGACTTAATCAGCCCCAGCATTTT.

Only a few counts were recorded for this clonotype. A clone one base away is much larger, so this may be a read error. V gene TRBV12-3 or TRBV12-4 combines with J gene TRBJ2-3; 11 positions match TRBD2. This CDR3 contains 18 residues. The CDR3 loop is CTSSPPLAGGRSTDTQYF. The CDR3, as DNA: TGTACCAGCAGCCCCCCCCTAGCGGGAGGTCGAAGCACAGATACGCAGTATTTT.

Note on this clonotype: This may stem from a read error, because a much larger clone lies one nucleotide away. The chain combines TRBV6-2 or TRBV6-3 with TRBJ2-7, with TRBD2 matching over 8 bases. Germline CDR1 is MNHEY and CDR2 is SVGEGT. This CDR3 region has 16 residues. CDR3 sequence reads: CAGSFLFSGIDNEQYF. The CDR3 nucleotides are TGTGCCGGCAGTTTCCTCTTTAGCGGGATTGACAACGAGCAGTACTTC.

Of note for this clonotype: A read error may be the cause here, since a much bigger clone is one base away. The chain employs TRBV6-1 and TRBJ1-5, with D perhaps matching TRBD1 (5 bases). From germline, CDR1 is MNHNS and CDR2 SASEGT. The CDR3 has 13 residues. With 3 bases removed from V and 9 bases from J, the gap between germline ends came to 12 bases. CDR3 nucleotide sequence: TGTGCCAGCAGTGATACAGGTCCTCGGCCCCAGCATTTT. Translation gives CASSDTGPRPQHF.

As for this clonotype: Germline is not matched at one junction end, which may reflect a read error. The gene calls are TRBV6-5 and TRBJ1-5; D is unclear. CDR3 length equals 13 residues. Germline values: CDR1 MNHEY, CDR2 SVGAGI. The CDR3 loop is CGSSYESNQPQHF. The CDR3 coding sequence is TGTGGCAGCAGTTACGAAAGCAATCAGCCCCAGCATTTT.

In this sample, this clonotype turned up once. This sequence may be a read error, since a much larger clone differs from it by one base. The rearrangement uses TRBV6-5 and TRBJ1-2, with 8 nucleotides matching TRBD1. CDR1 and CDR2 from the germline V gene are MNHEY and SVGAGI. The length of the CDR3 is 13 residues. V dropped 7 bases and J dropped 4; count of bases not matched to a gene: 5. For the CDR3, the DNA is TGTGCCAGCATAAACAGGGGGGGCTATGGCTACACCTTC. This translates into CASINRGGYGYTF.

This sequence joins TRBV13 and TRBJ1-4; TRBD1 is a possible D gene (5 bases). The V end was cut by 5 bases, the J end by 0 bases, with 10 bases between. Germline V lookup: CDR1 PRHDT, CDR2 FYEKMQ (reference sequence). This CDR3 region has 15 residues. As DNA, the CDR3 is TGTGCCAGCAGCACCGGACAAGCAACTAATGAAAAACTGTTTTTT. Translated, it gives CASSTGQATNEKLFF.

This clonotype has just one count. Mismatch with germline at one junction end may stem from a read error. This chain joins TRBV5-1 and TRBJ1-2; D is unresolved. There are 14 residues in the CDR3. Germline V gene data show CDR1 as SGHRS and CDR2 as YFSETQ. CDR3 sequence (DNA): TGCGCCAGCAGCCTACAAGCGCTTGAATATGGCTACGCCTTC. Its translation is CASSLQALEYGYAF.

Turning to this clonotype: This CDR3 fails to terminate in the conserved phenylalanine or tryptophan, so it likely reflects a read error. V gene TRBV29-1 combines with J gene TRBJ1-5; D is uncertain. Trimming removed 7 bases from V and 1 base from J, with 8 bases in between. Germline assignment: CDR1 SQVTM and CDR2 ANQGSEA. The CDR3 spans 12 residues. CDR3 DNA sequence: TGCAGCGCCGCAGTGAGCAATCAGCCCCAGCATGTT. Translation: CSAAVSNQPQHV.

V is TRBV28 and J is TRBJ2-7, with D hard to call. With 7 bases removed from V and 7 bases from J, the gap between germline ends came to 20 bases. This CDR3 is built from 14 residues. Per the germline V gene, CDR1 is MDHEN and CDR2 is SYDVKM. The CDR3 is CASTQVRVGWEQYF. The CDR3 coding sequence is TGTGCCAGCACGCAGGTTCGGGTAGGATGGGAGCAGTACTTC.

To note about this clonotype: One end of the junction does not line up with germline, which may come from a read error. The gene calls are TRBV6-2 or TRBV6-3 and TRBJ1-2, with no clear D. There are 13 residues in the CDR3. Germline V gene lookup returns CDR1 MNHEY and CDR2 SVGEGT. The CDR3 is CASNYPNWYGYTF. DNA for the CDR3: TGTGCCAGCAATTACCCCAACTGGTATGGCTACACCTTC.